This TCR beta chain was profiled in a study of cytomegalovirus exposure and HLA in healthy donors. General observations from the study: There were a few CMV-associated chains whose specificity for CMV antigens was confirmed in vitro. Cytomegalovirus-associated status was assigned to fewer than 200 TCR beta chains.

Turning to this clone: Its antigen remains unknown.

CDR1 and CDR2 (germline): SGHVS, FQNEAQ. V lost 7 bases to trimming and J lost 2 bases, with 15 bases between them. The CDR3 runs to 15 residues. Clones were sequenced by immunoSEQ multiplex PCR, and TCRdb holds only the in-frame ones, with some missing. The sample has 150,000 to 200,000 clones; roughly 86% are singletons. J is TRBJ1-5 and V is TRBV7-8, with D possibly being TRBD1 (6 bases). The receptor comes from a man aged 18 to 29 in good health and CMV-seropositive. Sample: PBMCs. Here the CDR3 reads CASTSEGVGNQPQHF. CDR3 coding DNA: TGTGCCAGCACCTCAGAGGGGGTGGGCAATCAGCCCCAGCATTTT.